A selection of T cell receptor beta chains follows, all from one sample in a study of blood T cell repertoires in COVID-19. Sequencing used immunoSEQ multiplex PCR; TCRdb keeps in-frame clones, though not all of them. In the table there are 250,000 to 300,000 clones, roughly 90% of which are singletons. Material for sequencing was peripheral blood. Every receptor here comes from a woman in her 70s with COVID-19, enrolled during active disease. Both conserved end residues are trimmed from each CDR3. Part of the rows lack a size; the others show once, few, many or a class for expanded clones.

v_gene,abundance,j_gene,CDR3aa
TRBV9,.,TRBJ1-2,ASSVAGMGGYT
TRBV10-3,.,TRBJ2-1,ATGLAGGLGENEQF
TRBV6-5,.,TRBJ2-1,ASSYKRGLADNEQF
TRBV5-1,.,TRBJ2-7,ASHDAALEQY
TRBV9,.,TRBJ1-6,ASSARTGGIDSPLH
TRBV11-1,.,TRBJ2-7,ASSFYRDVGEQY
TRBV18,.,TRBJ2-3,ASSPIAGGITDTQY
TRBV18,.,TRBJ2-4,ASSPGGKNIQY
TRBV5-1,.,TRBJ1-1,ASSPRRAGGNTEAF
TRBV15,few,TRBJ1-5,ATSRDRGNQPQH
TRBV24-1,.,TRBJ1-5,ATSDFGDQPQH